The rows below give T cell receptor beta chains drawn from one sample of a study of cytomegalovirus exposure and HLA in healthy donors. TCRdb keeps only in-frame clones here, not all; method: immunoSEQ multiplex PCR. The repertoire holds under 250,000 clones, with around nine tenths as singletons. Sequenced sample: PBMCs. These receptors originate from a man aged 18 to 29 in good health and CMV-seronegative. Both conserved end residues are part of each CDR3. Size is stated for part of the rows, as once, few or many counts, or as a class when the clone is expanded.

TRBJ2-2 TRBV27 - CASSSGNTGELFF
TRBJ2-3 TRBV5-6 - CASSLRARVKADTQYF
TRBJ1-1 TRBV5-6 - CASSPGGTPAFF
TRBJ2-7 TRBV28 - CASTPTGDYEQYF
TRBJ1-4 TRBV12-5 - CASGLGGQRNEKLFF
TRBJ2-1 TRBV7-2 - CASSLAGGPWNEQFF
TRBJ2-3 TRBV7-9 - CASSLGTHSTDTQYF
TRBJ1-3 TRBV2 - CASRASLSRAGNTIYF
TRBJ2-1 TRBV7-8 - CASSAFRLAGDNEQFF
TRBJ1-3 TRBV4-3 - CASSQDFGNTIYF
TRBJ2-5 TRBV6-5 - CASSYEFEGSGTQYF
TRBJ2-1 TRBV7-9 - CASSHRLAVYNEQFF
TRBJ1-6 TRBV5-6 - CASSFGQGGSYNSPLHF
TRBJ1-2 TRBV6-5 few CASSYNDGTNYGYTF
TRBJ2-5 TRBV15 - CATSRDLAGGLETQYF
TRBJ2-7 TRBV5-6 - CASSPLRGGSYEQYF
TRBJ2-7 TRBV9 - CASSVALDWGGEQYF
TRBJ2-7 TRBV6-5 - CASSYSAGLPYEQYF
TRBJ1-4 TRBV19 - CASNTGTTNEKLFF
TRBJ1-1 TRBV7-8 - CASSPNRGGSSEAFF
TRBJ1-2 TRBV2 few CASRDDRLDGYTF
TRBJ1-3 TRBV5-8 - CASSREGLGNTIYF
TRBJ2-7 TRBV28 - CASSTPGHSYEQYF
TRBJ2-3 TRBV5-1 - CASSPGQGGYTQYF
TRBJ2-7 TRBV6-1 - CASRLRGGVYEQYF
TRBJ2-1 TRBV5-4 - CASSPGQAGGNEQFF
TRBJ2-7 TRBV6-5 - CASSYSGQGSEQYF
TRBJ1-6 TRBV2 - CASSPGIGNSPLHF
TRBJ2-7 TRBV2 - CASSGSGDEQYF
TRBJ2-7 TRBV4-1 - CASSQGQGAYEQYF
TRBJ1-2 TRBV28 - CASMGAANYGYTF
TRBJ2-7 TRBV10-3 - CAINSGSTYEQYF
TRBJ2-1 TRBV28 - CASSLNRGHAEQFF